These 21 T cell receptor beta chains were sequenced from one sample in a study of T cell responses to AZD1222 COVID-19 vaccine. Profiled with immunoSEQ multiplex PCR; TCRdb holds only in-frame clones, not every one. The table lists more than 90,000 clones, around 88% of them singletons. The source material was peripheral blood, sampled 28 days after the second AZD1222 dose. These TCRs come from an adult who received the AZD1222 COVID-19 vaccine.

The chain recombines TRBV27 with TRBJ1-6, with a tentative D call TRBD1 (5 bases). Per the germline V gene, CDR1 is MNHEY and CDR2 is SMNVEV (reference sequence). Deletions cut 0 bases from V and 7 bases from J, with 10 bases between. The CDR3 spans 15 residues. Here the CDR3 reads CASSLSGGSNSPLHF. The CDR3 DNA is TGTGCCAGCAGTTTATCGGGGGGTTCGAATTCACCCCTCCACTTT.

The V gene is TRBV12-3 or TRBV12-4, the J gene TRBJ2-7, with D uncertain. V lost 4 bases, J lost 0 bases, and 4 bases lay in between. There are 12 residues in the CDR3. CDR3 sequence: CASSYDSYEQYF. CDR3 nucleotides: TGTGCCAGCAGTTACGACTCCTACGAGCAGTACTTC.

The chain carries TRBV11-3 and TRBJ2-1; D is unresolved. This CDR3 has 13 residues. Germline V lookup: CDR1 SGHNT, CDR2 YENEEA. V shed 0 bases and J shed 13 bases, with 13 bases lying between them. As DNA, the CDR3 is TGTGCCAGCAGCTTAGAACAAGGTTTGCAACAGTTCTTC. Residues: CASSLEQGLQQFF. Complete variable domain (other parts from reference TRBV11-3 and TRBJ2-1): EAGVVQSPRYKIIEKKQPVAFWCNPISGHNTLYWYLQNLGQGPELLIRYENEEAVDDSQLPKDRFSAERLKGVDSTLKIQPAELGDSAVYLCASSLEQGLQQFFGPGTRLTVL.

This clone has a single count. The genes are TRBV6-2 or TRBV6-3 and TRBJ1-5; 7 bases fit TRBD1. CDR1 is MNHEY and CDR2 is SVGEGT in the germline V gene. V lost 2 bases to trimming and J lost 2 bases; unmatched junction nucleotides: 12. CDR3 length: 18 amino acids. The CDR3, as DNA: TGTGCCAGCAGTTACCCCCGGACAGGCCTATTAGGCAATCAGCCCCAGCATTTT. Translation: CASSYPRTGLLGNQPQHF.

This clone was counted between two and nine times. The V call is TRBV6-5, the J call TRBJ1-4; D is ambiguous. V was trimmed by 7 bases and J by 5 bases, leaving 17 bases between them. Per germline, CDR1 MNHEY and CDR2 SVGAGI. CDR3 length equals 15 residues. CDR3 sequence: CASTPSWAGNEKLFF. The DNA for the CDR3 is TGTGCCAGCACCCCCTCCTGGGCCGGGAATGAAAAACTGTTTTTT.

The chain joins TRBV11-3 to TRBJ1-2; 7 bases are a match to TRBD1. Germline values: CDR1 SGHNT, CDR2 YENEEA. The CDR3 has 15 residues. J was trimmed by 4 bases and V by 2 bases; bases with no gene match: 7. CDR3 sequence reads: CASSLKSTGVYGYTF. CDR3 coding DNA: TGTGCCAGCAGCTTAAAATCAACAGGGGTCTATGGCTACACCTTC.

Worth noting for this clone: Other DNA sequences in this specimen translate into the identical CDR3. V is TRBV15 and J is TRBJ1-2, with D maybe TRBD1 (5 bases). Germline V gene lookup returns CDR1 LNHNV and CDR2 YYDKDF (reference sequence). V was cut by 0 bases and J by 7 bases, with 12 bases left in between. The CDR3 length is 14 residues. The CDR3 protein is CATSRDRGTGGYTF. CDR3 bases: TGTGCCACCAGCAGAGATCGAGGGACCGGTGGCTACACCTTC.

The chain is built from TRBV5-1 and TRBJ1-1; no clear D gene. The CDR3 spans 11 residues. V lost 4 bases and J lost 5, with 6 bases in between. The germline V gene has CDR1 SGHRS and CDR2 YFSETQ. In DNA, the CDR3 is TGCGCCAGCAGCCTCGGGACTGAAGCTTTCTTT. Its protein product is CASSLGTEAFF.

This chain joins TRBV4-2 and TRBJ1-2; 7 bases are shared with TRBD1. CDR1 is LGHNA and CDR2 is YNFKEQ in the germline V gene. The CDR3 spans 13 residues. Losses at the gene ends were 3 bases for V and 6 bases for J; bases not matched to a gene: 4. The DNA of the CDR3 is TGTGCCAGCAGCCAGGGGACAGCTCATGGCTACACCTTC. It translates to CASSQGTAHGYTF.

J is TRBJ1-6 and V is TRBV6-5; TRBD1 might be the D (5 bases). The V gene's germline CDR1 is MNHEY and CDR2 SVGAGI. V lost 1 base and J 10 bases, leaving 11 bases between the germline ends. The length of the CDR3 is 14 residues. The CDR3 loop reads CASSYFRQLSPLHF. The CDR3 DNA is TGTGCCAGCAGTTACTTCCGACAGTTGTCACCCCTCCACTTT.

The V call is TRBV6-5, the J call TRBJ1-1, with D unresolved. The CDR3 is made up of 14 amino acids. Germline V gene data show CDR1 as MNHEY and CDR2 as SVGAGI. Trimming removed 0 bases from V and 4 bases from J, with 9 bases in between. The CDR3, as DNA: TGTGCCAGCAGTTACTCTAGGATGAGCACTGAAGCTTTCTTT. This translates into CASSYSRMSTEAFF.

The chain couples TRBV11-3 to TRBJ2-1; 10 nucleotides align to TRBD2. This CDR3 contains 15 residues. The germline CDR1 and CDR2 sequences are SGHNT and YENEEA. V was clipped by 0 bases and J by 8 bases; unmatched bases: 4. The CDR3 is CASSLESSGSDEQFF. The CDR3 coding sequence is TGTGCCAGCAGCTTAGAGTCTAGCGGGAGCGATGAGCAGTTCTTC.

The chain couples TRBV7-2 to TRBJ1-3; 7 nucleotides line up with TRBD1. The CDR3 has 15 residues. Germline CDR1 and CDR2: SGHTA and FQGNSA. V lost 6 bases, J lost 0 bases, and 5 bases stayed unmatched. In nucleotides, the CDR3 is TGTGCCAGCAGTTCTACAGGGGACTCTGGAAACACCATATATTTT. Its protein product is CASSSTGDSGNTIYF.

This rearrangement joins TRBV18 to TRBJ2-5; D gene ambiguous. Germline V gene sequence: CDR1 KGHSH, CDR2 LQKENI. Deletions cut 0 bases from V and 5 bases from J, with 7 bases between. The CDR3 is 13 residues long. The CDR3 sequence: CASSPPGFETQYF. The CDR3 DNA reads TGTGCCAGCTCACCACCCGGATTTGAGACCCAGTACTTC.

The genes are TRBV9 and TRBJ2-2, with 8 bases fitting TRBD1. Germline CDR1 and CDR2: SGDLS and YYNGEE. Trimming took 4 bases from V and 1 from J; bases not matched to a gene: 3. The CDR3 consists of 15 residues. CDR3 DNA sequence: TGTGCCAGCAGCCTAGGACAGGGGAACACCGGGGAGCTGTTTTTT. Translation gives CASSLGQGNTGELFF. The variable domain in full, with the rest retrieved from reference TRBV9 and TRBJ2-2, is DSGVTQTPKHLITATGQRVTLRCSPRSGDLSVYWYQQSLDQGLQFLIQYYNGEERAKGNILERFSAQQFPDLHSELNLSSLELGDSALYFCASSLGQGNTGELFFGEGSRLTVL.

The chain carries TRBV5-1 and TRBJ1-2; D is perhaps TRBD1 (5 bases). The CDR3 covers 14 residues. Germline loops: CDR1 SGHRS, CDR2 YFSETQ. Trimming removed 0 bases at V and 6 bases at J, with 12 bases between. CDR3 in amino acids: CASSLGAGTNGYTF. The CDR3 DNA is TGCGCCAGCAGCTTGGGGGCAGGGACTAATGGCTACACCTTC.

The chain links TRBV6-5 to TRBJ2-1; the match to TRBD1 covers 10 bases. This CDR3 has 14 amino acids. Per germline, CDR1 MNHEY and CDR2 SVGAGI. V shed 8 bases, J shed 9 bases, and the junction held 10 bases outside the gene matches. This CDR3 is CASAWVGQGGEQFF. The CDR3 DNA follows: TGTGCCAGCGCCTGGGTCGGACAGGGGGGTGAGCAGTTCTTC.

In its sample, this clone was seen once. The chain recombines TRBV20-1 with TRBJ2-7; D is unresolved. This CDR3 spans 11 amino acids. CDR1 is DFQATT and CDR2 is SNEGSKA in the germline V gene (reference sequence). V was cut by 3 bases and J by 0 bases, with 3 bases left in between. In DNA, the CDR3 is TGCAGTGCTAGTGACTCCTACGAGCAGTACTTC. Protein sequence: CSASDSYEQYF.

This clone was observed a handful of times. The CDR3 DNA reads TGTGCCAGCAGTTTATCGGGCAGGATGGGTGAAAAACTGTTTTTT. This gives the protein CASSLSGRMGEKLFF. The V call is TRBV27, the J call TRBJ1-4, with D unresolved. V was pared by 0 bases and J by 7 bases, with 12 bases between. The germline V gene encodes CDR1 MNHEY and CDR2 SMNVEV (reference sequence). The length of the CDR3 is 15 residues.

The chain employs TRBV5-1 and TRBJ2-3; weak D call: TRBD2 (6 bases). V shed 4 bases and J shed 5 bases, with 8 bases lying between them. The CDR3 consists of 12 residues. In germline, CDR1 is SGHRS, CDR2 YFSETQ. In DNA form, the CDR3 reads TGCGCCAGCAGCCAGGAGGGAGATACGCAGTATTTT. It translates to CASSQEGDTQYF.

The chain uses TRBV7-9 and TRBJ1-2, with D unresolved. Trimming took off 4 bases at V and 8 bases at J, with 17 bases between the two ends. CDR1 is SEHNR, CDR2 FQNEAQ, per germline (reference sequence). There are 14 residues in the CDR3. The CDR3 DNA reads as TGTGCCAGCAGCTCCCCCTTCGGGGTTGGGGGCTACACCTTC. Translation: CASSSPFGVGGYTF.